This T cell receptor beta chain was found in a study of blood T cells in healthy people across ages. Findings and limits, study-wide: Lack of knowledge of donor CMV status possibly confounded expanded clonotype changes.

The donors, all healthy, were Caucasians living in Russia, aged about 6 to 90. Primers used in a second PCR of about 6 to 11 cycles were a sample-barcoded 5' primer and a J-beta primer mix. MiXCR, applied by TCRdb to the 5' RACE reads, yields one record per CDR3 protein. Of around 1,900,000 distinct CDR3 sequences listed, roughly two fifths are singletons. This CDR3 spans 15 amino acids. Trimming left V 3 bases short and J 1 base short, with 12 bases between. From germline, CDR1 is SGHTA and CDR2 FQGNSA. In regard to this clonotype: Its target is not known.

This clonotype originated in a human donor in good health. The sequencing input was blood. The chain carries TRBV7-2 and TRBJ1-1, with D maybe TRBD1 (6 bases). The CDR3 loop reads CASSFDDRPNTEAFF. CDR3 bases: TGTGCCAGCAGCTTCGACGACAGGCCGAACACTGAAGCTTTCTTT.